The text below deals with one T cell receptor (beta chain). Trimming at V came to 6 bases and at J to 0 bases, leaving 9 bases not matched to a gene. The CDR3 totals 16 residues. CDR1 is ENHRY, CDR2 SYGVKD, per germline. This record comes from a study of blood T cell repertoires in COVID-19. Looking at the study overall: From the United States, Italy and Spain came samples of acute and convalescent COVID-19. T cells, B-cell-depleted T cells, or PBMCs provided the cDNA or gDNA that served as material.

Method: immunoSEQ multiplex PCR; TCRdb's copy keeps in-frame clones and lacks some. In the table there are 210,000 or so clones, around 82% of which are singletons. Individuals aged about 18 to 89 years were recruited from approximately 22 US areas. The specimen was PBMCs or T cells enriched from blood (not recorded which). The chain couples TRBV10-3 to TRBJ2-3, with 7 bases lining up with TRBD2. This sequence was found in a man younger than 45 with acute COVID-19. CDR3 sequence (DNA): TGTGCCATCAGATCCCCGGGGCGGGGGAGCACAGATACGCAGTATTTT. Its translation: CAIRSPGRGSTDTQYF.